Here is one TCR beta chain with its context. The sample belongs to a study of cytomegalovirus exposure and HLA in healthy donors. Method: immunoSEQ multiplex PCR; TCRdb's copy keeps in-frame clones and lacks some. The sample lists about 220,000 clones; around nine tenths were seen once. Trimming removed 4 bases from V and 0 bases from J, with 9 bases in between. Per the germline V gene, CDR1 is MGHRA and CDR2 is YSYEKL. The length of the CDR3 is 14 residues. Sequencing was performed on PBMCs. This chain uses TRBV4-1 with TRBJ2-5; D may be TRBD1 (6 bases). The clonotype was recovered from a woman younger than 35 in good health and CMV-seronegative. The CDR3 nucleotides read TGCGCCAGCAGCCTTTGGACAGACCAAGAGACCCAGTACTTC. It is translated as CASSLWTDQETQYF.